This record covers a single T cell receptor beta chain. Authors' data handling: Reference gene primer amplification yielded estimated nucleated cell counts. Sequencing used immunoSEQ multiplex PCR; TCRdb keeps in-frame clones, though not all of them. The V and J calls and the clone size are those of that table, but D and trimming were determined from the DNA. This table has about 74,000 clones, about nine tenths appearing once. The entry originates in a study of blood T cell repertoires in COVID-19. Study as a whole: Italy, Spain and the United States were the sources of the convalescent and acute COVID-19 samples. Sample material is recorded as cDNA or gDNA derived from T cells, B-cell-depleted T cells, or PBMCs.

The CDR3 length is 15 residues. Trimming pared 2 bases from V and 1 base from J, leaving 14 bases between. Germline CDR1 reads GTSNPN; CDR2 reads SVGIG (reference sequence). The receptor was isolated from a woman older than 75 with active or convalescent COVID-19. Sample: peripheral blood. This chain joins TRBV30 and TRBJ2-5, with D perhaps TRBD2 (6 bases). The CDR3 is CAWSSVRGFQETQYF. For the CDR3, the DNA is TGTGCCTGGAGTTCCGTTCGGGGGTTCCAAGAGACCCAGTACTTC.